This TCR beta chain is from a study of control samples from healthy donors and cancer patients. Sequencing was performed with immunoSEQ multiplex PCR; in TCRdb, only in-frame clones are kept and a portion is missing. The table has over 65,000 clones, around 94% seen once. Trimming at V came to 4 bases and at J to 3 bases, leaving 3 bases not matched to a gene. This CDR3 contains 14 residues. CDR1 is SGHRS, CDR2 YFSETQ, per germline. The sequence derives from a woman in her forties in good health. The source material was blood. The rearrangement links TRBV5-1 to TRBJ2-7; TRBD2 matches at 11 bases. CDR3 loop: CASSPGTSGYEQYF. The DNA for the CDR3 is TGCGCCAGCAGCCCCGGGACTAGCGGCTACGAGCAGTACTTC.